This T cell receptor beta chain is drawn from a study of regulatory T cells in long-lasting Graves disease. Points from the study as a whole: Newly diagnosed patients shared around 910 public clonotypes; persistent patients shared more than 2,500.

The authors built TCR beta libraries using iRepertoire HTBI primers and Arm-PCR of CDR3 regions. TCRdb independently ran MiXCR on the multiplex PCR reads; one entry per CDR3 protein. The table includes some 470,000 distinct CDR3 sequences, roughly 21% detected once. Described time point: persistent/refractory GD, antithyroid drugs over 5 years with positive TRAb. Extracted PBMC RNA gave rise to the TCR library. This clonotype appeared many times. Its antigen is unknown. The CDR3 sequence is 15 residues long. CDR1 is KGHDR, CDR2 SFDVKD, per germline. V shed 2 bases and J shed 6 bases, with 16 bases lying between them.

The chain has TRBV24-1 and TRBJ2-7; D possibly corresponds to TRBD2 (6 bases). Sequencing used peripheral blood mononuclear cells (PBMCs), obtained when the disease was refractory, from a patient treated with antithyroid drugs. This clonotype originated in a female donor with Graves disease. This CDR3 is CATSDSAGLGGEQYF. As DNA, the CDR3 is TGTGCCACCAGTGATTCGGCAGGGCTGGGAGGCGAGCAGTACTTC.